The clone carrying this T cell receptor beta chain was detected only a few times. Its specificity is unknown. V was trimmed by 0 bases and J by 2 bases, leaving 11 bases between them. The CDR3 spans 15 residues. The germline CDR1 and CDR2 sequences are LGHDT and YNNKEL (reference sequence). A universal primer site was created by template switching, with the cDNA bearing unique molecular identifiers. MiXCR was run by TCRdb on the 5' RACE reads, yielding one entry per CDR3 protein. The profile shows about 660,000 distinct CDR3 sequences, more than 6.5% of them singletons. This sample is part of a study of identical twins. Findings and caveats of the study: Out-of-frame alpha sequences shared by twins were enriched for low generation probability.

These data also formed part of another study, on yellow fever vaccine responses in identical twins.

Sequenced material: PBMCs. The V gene is TRBV3-1, the J gene TRBJ2-7; D is uncertain. This TCR came from a woman younger than 35 in good health. The CDR3 region has the DNA TGTGCCAGCAGCCAAGAGCCAGAAAAGCCCTACGAGCAGTACTTC. Translating gives CASSQEPEKPYEQYF.